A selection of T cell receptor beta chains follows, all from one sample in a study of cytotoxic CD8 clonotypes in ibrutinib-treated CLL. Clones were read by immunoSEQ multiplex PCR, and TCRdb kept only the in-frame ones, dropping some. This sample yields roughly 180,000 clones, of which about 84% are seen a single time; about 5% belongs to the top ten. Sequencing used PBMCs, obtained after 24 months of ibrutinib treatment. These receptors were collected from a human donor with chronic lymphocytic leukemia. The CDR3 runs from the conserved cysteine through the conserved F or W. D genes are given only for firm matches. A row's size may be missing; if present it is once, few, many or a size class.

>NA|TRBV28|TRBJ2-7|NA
TGTGCCAGCTCGCAGTACGAGCAGTACTTC
CASSQYEQYF
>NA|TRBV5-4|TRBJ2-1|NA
TGTGCCAGCAGCGGGGGGACTGGAAGAGGTAGGAATGAGCAGTTCTTC
CASSGGTGRGRNEQFF
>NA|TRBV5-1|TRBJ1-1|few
TGCGCCAGCAGCTTACCCGATCCGAGCACTGAAGCTTTCTTT
CASSLPDPSTEAFF
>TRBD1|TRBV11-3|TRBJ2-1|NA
TGTGCCAGCAGCCGCAGCCCCGGGACAGGGAATGAGCAGTTCTTC
CASSRSPGTGNEQFF
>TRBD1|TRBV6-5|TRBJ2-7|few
TGTGCCAGCAGTTCTGGGGACAGGGCCTACGAGCAGTACTTC
CASSSGDRAYEQYF
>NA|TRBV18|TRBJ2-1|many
TGTGCCAGCTCACCCACGGAGAATCGTGAGCAGTTCTTC
CASSPTENREQFF
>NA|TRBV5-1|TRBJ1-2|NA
TGCGCCAGCAGCTTGGGACAGTATGGCTACACCTTC
CASSLGQYGYTF
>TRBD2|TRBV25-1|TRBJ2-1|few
TGTGCCAGCAACCCTAGCGGGTCTGGCAGTGAGCAGTTCTTC
CASNPSGSGSEQFF
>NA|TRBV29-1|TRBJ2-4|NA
TGCAGCGTACAGGACCTAGCCAAAAACATTCAGTACTTC
CSVQDLAKNIQYF
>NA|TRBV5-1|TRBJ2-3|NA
TGCGCCAGCAGCTCGTACAGGGAGGGGAGCACAGATACGCAGTATTTT
CASSSYREGSTDTQYF
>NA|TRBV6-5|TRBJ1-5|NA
TGTGCCAGCAGTGGTGTGCGAGGACCCCAGCATTTT
CASSGVRGPQHF
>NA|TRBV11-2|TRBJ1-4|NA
TGTGCCAGCAGCTCCCTCTGGCAAGCAACTAATGAAAAACTGTTTTTT
CASSSLWQATNEKLFF
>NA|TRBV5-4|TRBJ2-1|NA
TGTGCCAGCAGCTTCGGGGCAGGCAATGAGCAGTTCTTC
CASSFGAGNEQFF
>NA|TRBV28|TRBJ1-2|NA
TGTGCCAGCAGTTCCGGGGGGGGCAACGACTATGGCTACACCTTC
CASSSGGGNDYGYTF
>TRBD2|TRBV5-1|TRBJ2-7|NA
TGCGCCAGCAGCTTATTTTGGACTAGCGGCACGAGCTCCTACGAGCAGTACTTC
CASSLFWTSGTSSYEQYF
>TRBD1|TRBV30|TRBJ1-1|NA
TGTGCCTGGACCGGACAGGGGCGGAACACTGAAGCTTTCTTT
CAWTGQGRNTEAFF
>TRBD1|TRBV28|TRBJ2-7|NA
TGTGCCAGCAGTTTTTCCGGGACAGGGGTCTCCGAGCAGTACTTC
CASSFSGTGVSEQYF
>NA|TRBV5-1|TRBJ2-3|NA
TGCGCCAGCAGCTTAACTGAGTCTACGCAGTATTTT
CASSLTESTQYF
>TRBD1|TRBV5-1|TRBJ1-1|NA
TGCGCCAGCAGCCGCGAGGGACAGGGTGGCACTGAAGCTTTCTTT
CASSREGQGGTEAFF
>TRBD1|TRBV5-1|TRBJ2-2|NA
TGCGCCAGCAGCTTGGCGGGGACAGGGGGCCGCGGGGAGCTGTTTTTT
CASSLAGTGGRGELFF
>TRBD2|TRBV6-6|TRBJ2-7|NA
TGTGCCAGCAGTTACGGGCCTAGCGGACAATACGAGCAGTACTTC
CASSYGPSGQYEQYF
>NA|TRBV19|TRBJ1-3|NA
TGTGCCAGTAGAGCGACAGCTGGAAACACCATATATTTT
CASRATAGNTIYF
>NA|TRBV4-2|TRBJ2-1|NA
TGTGCCAGCAGCCAAGATGGGGTTGGGACCCTCCAGTTCTTC
CASSQDGVGTLQFF
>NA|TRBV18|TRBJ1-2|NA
TGTGCCAGCTCACCACCGGGGCCGGGTTTCTATGGCTACACCTTC
CASSPPGPGFYGYTF
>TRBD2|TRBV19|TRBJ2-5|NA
TGTGCCAGTAGTACGAGCGGGAGGGCAAGGGAGACCCAGTACTTC
CASSTSGRARETQYF
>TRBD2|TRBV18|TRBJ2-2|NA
TGTGCCAGCTCACCCGGGACTAGCGGGACCGGGGAGCTGTTTTTT
CASSPGTSGTGELFF
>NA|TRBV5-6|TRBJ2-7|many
TGTGCCAGCAGCTTGTGGGACGGACAGCAGTACTTC
CASSLWDGQQYF
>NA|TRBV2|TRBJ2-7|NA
TGTGCCGGCCGGGACGGGGTCTCCTACGAGCAGTACTTC
CAGRDGVSYEQYF
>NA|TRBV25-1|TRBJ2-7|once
TGTGCCAGCAGTCCTGGGGGGTTTAGGGCCGAGCAGTACTTC
CASSPGGFRAEQYF
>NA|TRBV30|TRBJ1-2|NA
TGTGCCTGGGGGGACGTAAGCTATGGCTACACCTTC
CAWGDVSYGYTF
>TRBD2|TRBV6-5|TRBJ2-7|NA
TGTGCCAGCAGCTCCCCCGGGAGGGCCGTCTACGAGCAGTACTTC
CASSSPGRAVYEQYF
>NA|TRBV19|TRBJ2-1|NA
TGTGCCAGTAGTCTGCCTCGATTCTACAATGAGCAGTTCTTC
CASSLPRFYNEQFF
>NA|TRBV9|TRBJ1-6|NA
TGTGCCAGCAGCCGGGACGGCTACTATAATTCACCCCTCCACTTT
CASSRDGYYNSPLHF
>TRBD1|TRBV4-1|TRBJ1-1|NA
TGCGCCAGCAGCCAAACCACAGGGGGCGGTCAAAGTGAAGCTTTCTTT
CASSQTTGGGQSEAFF
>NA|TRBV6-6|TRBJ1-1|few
TGTGCCAGCAGTTTAGGACGGGAGAACACTGAAGCTTTCTTT
CASSLGRENTEAFF
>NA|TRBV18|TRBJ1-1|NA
TGTGCCAGCTCTACCAAGGGCGGAGGCAGGGGTACTGGGTCGACTGAAGCTTTCTTT
CASSTKGGGRGTGSTEAFF
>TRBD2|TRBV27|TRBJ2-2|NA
TGTGCCAGCAGTTTGCTAGCGGGAGGGGGTAACACCGGGGAGCTGTTTTTT
CASSLLAGGGNTGELFF
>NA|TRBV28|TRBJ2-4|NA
TGTGCCAGCAGTTTCTCACCCTTAGAAATTCAGTACTTC
CASSFSPLEIQYF
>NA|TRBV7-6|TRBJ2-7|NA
TGTGCCAGCAGCTTATACACAGGGAACTACGAGCAGTACTTC
CASSLYTGNYEQYF
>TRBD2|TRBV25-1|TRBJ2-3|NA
TGTGCCAGCAGTGAATGGAGTAGCGGGATTCTAGATACGCAGTATTTT
CASSEWSSGILDTQYF
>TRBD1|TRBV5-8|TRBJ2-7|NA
TGTGCCGCTAGGCGGGACAGGGTTCGAGTGGAGCAGTACTTC
CAARRDRVRVEQYF
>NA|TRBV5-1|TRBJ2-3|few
TGCGCCACCTCGGTTGGAGATACGCAGTATTTT
CATSVGDTQYF
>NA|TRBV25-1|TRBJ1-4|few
TGTGCCAGCAGTGAATATCATTATGAAAAACTGTTTTTT
CASSEYHYEKLFF
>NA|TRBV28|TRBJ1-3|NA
TGTGCCACCCAGGGGTCTGGAAACACCATATATTTT
CATQGSGNTIYF
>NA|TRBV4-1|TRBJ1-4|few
TGCGCCAGCAGCCAAGACGGGCGGGGTCCGTTGGAAAAACTGTTTTTT
CASSQDGRGPLEKLFF
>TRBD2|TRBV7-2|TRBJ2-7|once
TGTGCCAGCAGCCCACCGACTAGCGGGAGGGCCGTGCAGTACTTC
CASSPPTSGRAVQYF
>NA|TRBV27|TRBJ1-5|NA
TGTGCCAGCAGTTTCAGGGTTTTCAGCAATCAGCCCCAGCATTTT
CASSFRVFSNQPQHF
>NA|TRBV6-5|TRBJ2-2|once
TGTGCCAGCAGTTACTCCTGGGCGGACGGGACCGGGGAGCTGTTTTTT
CASSYSWADGTGELFF
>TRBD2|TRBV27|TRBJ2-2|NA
TGTGCCAGCAGTACCGAAGGACTAGCGGGAGGGAGACACGCGAACACCGGGGAGCTGTTTTTT
CASSTEGLAGGRHANTGELFF
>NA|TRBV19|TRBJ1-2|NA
TGTGCCAGTAGTCCCGGGAACTATGGCTACACCTTC
CASSPGNYGYTF
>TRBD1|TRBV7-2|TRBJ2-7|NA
TGTGCCAGCAGCTTATCCGGACAGGGGGGTAACGAGCAGTACTTC
CASSLSGQGGNEQYF
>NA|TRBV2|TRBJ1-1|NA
TGTGCCAGCAGTGAAGGTGGGGCCCTGGGCACTGAAGCTTTCTTT
CASSEGGALGTEAFF
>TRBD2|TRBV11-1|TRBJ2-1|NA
TGTGCCAGCAGCTTTTTAGGGACTAGGTTTTCTAATGAGCAGTTCTTC
CASSFLGTRFSNEQFF